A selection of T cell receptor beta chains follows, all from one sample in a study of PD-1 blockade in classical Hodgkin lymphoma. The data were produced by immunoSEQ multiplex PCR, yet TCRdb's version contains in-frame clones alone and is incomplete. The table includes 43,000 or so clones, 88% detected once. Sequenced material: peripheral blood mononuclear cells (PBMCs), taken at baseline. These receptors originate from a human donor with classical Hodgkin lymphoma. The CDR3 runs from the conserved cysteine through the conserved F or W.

CASSKQPTNEKLFF | TRBJ1-4 | TRBV6-1
CASSQGQGAQTTNEKLFF | TRBJ1-4 | TRBV4-1
CASSSQRAGPSDGYTF | TRBJ1-2 | TRBV5-1
CASSTNTALGGYTF | TRBJ1-2 | TRBV19
CASIQMGPREYNEQFF | TRBJ2-1 | TRBV21-1
CASSFTAPATEQFF | TRBJ2-1 | TRBV11-2
CASSLTLRTGINNEQFF | TRBJ2-1 | TRBV28
CASSFLPPQSSTDTQYF | TRBJ2-3 | TRBV2
CASSDRQGNQVSADTQYF | TRBJ2-3 | TRBV14
CASRPAGGNQPQHF | TRBJ1-5 | TRBV19
CASSLGTGISNEQFF | TRBJ2-1 | TRBV5-1
CASSFRGGHEQYF | TRBJ2-7 | TRBV5-4
CATSPGNEQFF | TRBJ2-1 | TRBV15
CASSGSGENEQFF | TRBJ2-1 | TRBV6-4
CASSLSGSGGETQYF | TRBJ2-5 | TRBV11-2
CASSQQETQYF | TRBJ2-5 | TRBV4-1
CASSIGDRATDTQYF | TRBJ2-3 | TRBV19
CSVTNGQGSNQPQHF | TRBJ1-5 | TRBV29-1
CATSRGSDRGELGRSNQPQHF | TRBJ1-5 | TRBV15
CASSRDTTVHEQYF | TRBJ2-7 | TRBV10-1
CASTEQGAGSNEQFF | TRBJ2-1 | TRBV28
CASSLGQGVYYGYTF | TRBJ1-2 | TRBV28
CASSLMTGGYTF | TRBJ1-2 | TRBV5-6
CASNLGESRTDTQYF | TRBJ2-3 | TRBV5-1
CASTSPPGRYGYTF | TRBJ1-2 | TRBV19
CASSYRDRGADTEAFF | TRBJ1-1 | TRBV6-6
CSVEVAGANVLTF | TRBJ2-6 | TRBV29-1
CASKRASEYNEQFF | TRBJ2-1 | TRBV6-4
CASSSTGTGGYTF | TRBJ1-2 | TRBV28
CASSFTGNTEAFF | TRBJ1-1 | TRBV27
CASSFRRNQPQHF | TRBJ1-5 | TRBV5-8
CASSLIARETQYF | TRBJ2-5 | TRBV28
CASSFSHSYEQYF | TRBJ2-7 | TRBV11-2
CASSEGGLAGNTGELFF | TRBJ2-2 | TRBV2
CASSLRGLENIQYF | TRBJ2-4 | TRBV5-1
CASSLVLSESTGELFF | TRBJ2-2 | TRBV27
CASSEGPLIGQPQHF | TRBJ1-5 | TRBV6-1
CASSPRTGLGREQYF | TRBJ2-7 | TRBV5-5
CATAPSGPNTDTQYF | TRBJ2-3 | TRBV10-3
CASPGWGQETQYF | TRBJ2-5 | TRBV9